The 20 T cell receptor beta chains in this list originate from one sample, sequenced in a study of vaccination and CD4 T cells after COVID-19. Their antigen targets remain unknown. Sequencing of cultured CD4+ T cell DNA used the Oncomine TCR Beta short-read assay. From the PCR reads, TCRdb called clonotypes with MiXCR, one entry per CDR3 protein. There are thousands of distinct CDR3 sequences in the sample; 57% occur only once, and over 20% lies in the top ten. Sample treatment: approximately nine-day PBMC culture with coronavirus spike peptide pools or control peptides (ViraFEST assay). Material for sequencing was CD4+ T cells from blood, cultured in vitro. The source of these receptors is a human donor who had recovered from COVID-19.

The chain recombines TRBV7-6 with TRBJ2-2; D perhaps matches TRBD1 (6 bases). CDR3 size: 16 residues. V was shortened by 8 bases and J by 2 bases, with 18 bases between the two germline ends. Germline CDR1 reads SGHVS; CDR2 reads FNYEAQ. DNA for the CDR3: TGTGCCAGCGGGCCCCAAGGGGGACGCAACACCGGGGAGCTGTTTTTT. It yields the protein CASGPQGGRNTGELFF. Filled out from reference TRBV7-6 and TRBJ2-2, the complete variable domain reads GAGVSQSPRYKVTKRGQDVALRCDPISGHVSLYWYRQALGQGPEFLTYFNYEAQQDKSGLPNDRFSAERPEGSISTLTIQRTEQRDSAMYRCASGPQGGRNTGELFFGEGSRLTVL.

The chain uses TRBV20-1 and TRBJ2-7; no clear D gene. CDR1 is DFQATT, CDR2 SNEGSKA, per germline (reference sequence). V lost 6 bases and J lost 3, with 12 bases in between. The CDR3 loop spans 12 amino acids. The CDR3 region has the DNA TGCAGTGCCCAACGCCGCGACTACGAGCAGTACTTC. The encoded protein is CSAQRRDYEQYF.

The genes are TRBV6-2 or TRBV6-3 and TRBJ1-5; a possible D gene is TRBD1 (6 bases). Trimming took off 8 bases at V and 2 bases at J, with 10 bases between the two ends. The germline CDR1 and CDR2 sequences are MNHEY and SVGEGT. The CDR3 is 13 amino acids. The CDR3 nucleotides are TGTGCCAGCTCCAGGGGACGCAATCAGCCCCAGCATTTT. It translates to CASSRGRNQPQHF.

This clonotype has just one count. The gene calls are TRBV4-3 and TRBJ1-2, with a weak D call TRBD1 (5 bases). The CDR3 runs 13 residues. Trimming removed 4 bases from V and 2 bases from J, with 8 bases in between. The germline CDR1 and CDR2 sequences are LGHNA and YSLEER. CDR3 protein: CASSRGENYGYTF. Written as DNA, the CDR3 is TGCGCCAGCAGCCGGGGGGAGAACTATGGCTACACCTTC.

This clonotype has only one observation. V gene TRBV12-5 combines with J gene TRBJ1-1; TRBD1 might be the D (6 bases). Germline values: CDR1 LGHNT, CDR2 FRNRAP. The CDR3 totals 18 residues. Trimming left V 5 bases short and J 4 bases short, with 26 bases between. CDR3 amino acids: CASGPSGAGGLASTEAFF. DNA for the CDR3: TGTGCTAGTGGTCCCTCGGGGGCCGGGGGCCTGGCCAGCACTGAAGCTTTCTTT.

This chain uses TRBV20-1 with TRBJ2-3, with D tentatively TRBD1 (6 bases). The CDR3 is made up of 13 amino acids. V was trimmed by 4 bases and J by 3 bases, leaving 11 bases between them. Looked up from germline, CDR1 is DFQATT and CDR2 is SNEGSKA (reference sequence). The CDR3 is CSATRQGTDTQYF. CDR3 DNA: TGCAGTGCTACACGCCAGGGGACAGATACGCAGTATTTT.

This CDR3 is CSVDIREYEQFF. In DNA form, the CDR3 reads TGCAGCGTGGATATTCGGGAGTATGAGCAGTTCTTC. The chain is built from TRBV29-1 and TRBJ2-1; tentative D call: TRBD2 (6 bases). The CDR3 loop spans 12 amino acids. CDR1 is SQVTM and CDR2 is ANQGSEA in the germline V gene. V was shortened by 6 bases and J by 8 bases, with 14 bases between the two germline ends.

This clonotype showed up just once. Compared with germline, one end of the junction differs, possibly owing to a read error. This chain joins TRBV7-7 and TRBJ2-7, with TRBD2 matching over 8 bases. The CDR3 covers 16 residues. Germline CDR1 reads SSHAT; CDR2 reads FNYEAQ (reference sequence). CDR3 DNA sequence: TGTGCTAGCAGCCCCCGCCCAGCGGGGGATGGCTACGAGCAGTACTTC. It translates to CASSPRPAGDGYEQYF.

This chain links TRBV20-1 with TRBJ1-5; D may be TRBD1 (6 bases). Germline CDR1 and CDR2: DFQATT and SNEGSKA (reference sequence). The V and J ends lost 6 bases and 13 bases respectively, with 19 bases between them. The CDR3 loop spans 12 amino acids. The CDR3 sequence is CSASLTDRRQHF. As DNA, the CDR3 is TGCAGTGCCTCTTTAACCGACAGGAGGCAGCATTTT.

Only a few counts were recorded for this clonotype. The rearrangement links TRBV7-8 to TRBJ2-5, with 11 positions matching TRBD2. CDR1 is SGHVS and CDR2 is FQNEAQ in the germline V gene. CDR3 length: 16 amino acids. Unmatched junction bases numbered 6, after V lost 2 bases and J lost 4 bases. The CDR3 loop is CASSLIIAGGLETQYF. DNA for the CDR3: TGTGCCAGCAGCTTAATAATAGCGGGGGGGCTAGAGACCCAGTACTTC.

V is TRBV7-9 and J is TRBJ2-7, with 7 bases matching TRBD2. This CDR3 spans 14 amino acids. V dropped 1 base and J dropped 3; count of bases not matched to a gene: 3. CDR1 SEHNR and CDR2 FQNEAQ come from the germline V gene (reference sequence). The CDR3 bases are TGTGCCAGCAGCTTAGGCGGGAGTTTCTACGAGCAGTACTTC. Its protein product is CASSLGGSFYEQYF.

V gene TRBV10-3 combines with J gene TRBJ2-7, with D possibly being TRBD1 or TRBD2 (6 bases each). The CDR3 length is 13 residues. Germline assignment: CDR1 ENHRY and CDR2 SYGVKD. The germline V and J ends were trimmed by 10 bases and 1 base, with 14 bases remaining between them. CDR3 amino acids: CATRGRLSYEQYF. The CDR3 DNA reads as TGTGCCACCCGGGGGCGCCTGTCCTACGAGCAGTACTTC.

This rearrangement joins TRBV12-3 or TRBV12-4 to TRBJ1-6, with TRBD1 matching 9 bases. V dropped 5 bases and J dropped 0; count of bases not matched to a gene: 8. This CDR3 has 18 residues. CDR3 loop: CASSRTGAKSSYNSPLHF. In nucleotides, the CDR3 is TGTGCCAGCAGTCGGACAGGGGCGAAAAGCTCCTATAATTCACCCCTCCACTTT.

DNA for the CDR3: TGTGCCAGCAGTTACAGCTCTGGGGCCAACGTCCTGACTTTC. The encoded protein is CASSYSSGANVLTF. This rearrangement joins TRBV6-2 or TRBV6-3 to TRBJ2-6; D remains unclear. This CDR3 has 14 amino acids. Germline V gives CDR1 MNHEY, CDR2 SVGEGT. V was shortened by 2 bases and J by 0 bases, with 2 bases between the two germline ends.

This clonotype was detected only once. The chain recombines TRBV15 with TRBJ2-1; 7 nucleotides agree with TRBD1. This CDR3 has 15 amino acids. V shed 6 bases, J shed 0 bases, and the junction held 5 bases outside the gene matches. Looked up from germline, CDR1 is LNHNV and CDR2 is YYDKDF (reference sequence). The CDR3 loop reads CATRKDRSSYNEQFF. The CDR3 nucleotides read TGTGCCACCAGAAAGGACAGGAGCTCCTACAATGAGCAGTTCTTC.

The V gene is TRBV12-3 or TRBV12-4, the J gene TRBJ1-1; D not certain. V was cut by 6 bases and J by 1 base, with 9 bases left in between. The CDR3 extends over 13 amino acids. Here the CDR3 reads CASSPTANTEAFF. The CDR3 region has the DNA TGTGCCAGCAGCCCAACAGCGAACACTGAAGCTTTCTTT.

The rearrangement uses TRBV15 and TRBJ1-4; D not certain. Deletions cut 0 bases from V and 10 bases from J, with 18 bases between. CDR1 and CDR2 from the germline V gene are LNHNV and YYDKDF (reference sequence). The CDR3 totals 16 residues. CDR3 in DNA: TGTGCCACCAGCAGAGAAAAGGCCTTCTTACCGGGAAAACTGTTTTTT. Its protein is CATSREKAFLPGKLFF. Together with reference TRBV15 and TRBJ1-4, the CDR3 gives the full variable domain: DAMVIQNPRYQVTQFGKPVTLSCSQTLNHNVMYWYQQKSSQAPKLLFHYYDKDFNNEADTPDNFQSRRPNTSFCFLDIRSPGLGDTAMYLCATSREKAFLPGKLFFGSGTQLSVL.

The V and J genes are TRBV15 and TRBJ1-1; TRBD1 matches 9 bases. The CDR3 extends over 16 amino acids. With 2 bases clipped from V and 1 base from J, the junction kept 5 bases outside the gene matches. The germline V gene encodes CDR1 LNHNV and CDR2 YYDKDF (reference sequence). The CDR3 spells CATSRRTGAQNTEAFF. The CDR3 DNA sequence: TGTGCCACCAGCAGAAGGACAGGGGCCCAGAACACTGAAGCTTTCTTT.

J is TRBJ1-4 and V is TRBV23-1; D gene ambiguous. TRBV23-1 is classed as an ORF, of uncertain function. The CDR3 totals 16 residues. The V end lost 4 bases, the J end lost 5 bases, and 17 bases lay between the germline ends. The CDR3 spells CASSRRHRRGNEKLFF. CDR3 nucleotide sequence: TGCGCCAGCAGTCGCAGACATCGTCGAGGGAATGAAAAACTGTTTTTT.

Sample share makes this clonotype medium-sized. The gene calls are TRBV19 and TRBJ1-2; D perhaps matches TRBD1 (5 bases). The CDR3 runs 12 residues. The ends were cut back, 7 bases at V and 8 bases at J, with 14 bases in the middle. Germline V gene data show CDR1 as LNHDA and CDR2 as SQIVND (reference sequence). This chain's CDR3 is CASKRGAGGYTF. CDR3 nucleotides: TGTGCCAGTAAGAGGGGCGCGGGGGGCTACACCTTC.